This T cell receptor (beta chain) was recorded in a study of blood T cells in healthy people across ages. It was with a sample-barcoded 5' primer and a J-beta primer mix that a second PCR of roughly 7 to 12 cycles was run. TCRdb processed the 5' RACE reads anew with MiXCR; each CDR3 protein has one entry. The sample includes about 1.4 million distinct CDR3 sequences, around 59% seen only once; the top ten take about 6.7%. The table lists this clonotype with a few counts. Germline CDR1 reads SNHLY; CDR2 reads FYNNEI. V lost 10 bases and J lost 7, with 23 bases in between. The CDR3 totals 14 residues. The material sequenced was blood. The chain joins TRBV2 to TRBJ2-7, with D possibly matching TRBD1 (5 bases). This clonotype originated in a man aged 18-30 years in good health. CDR3 in amino acids: CATQGGIKHPEQYF. The CDR3 DNA reads TGTGCCACCCAGGGTGGGATTAAACACCCTGAGCAGTACTTC.